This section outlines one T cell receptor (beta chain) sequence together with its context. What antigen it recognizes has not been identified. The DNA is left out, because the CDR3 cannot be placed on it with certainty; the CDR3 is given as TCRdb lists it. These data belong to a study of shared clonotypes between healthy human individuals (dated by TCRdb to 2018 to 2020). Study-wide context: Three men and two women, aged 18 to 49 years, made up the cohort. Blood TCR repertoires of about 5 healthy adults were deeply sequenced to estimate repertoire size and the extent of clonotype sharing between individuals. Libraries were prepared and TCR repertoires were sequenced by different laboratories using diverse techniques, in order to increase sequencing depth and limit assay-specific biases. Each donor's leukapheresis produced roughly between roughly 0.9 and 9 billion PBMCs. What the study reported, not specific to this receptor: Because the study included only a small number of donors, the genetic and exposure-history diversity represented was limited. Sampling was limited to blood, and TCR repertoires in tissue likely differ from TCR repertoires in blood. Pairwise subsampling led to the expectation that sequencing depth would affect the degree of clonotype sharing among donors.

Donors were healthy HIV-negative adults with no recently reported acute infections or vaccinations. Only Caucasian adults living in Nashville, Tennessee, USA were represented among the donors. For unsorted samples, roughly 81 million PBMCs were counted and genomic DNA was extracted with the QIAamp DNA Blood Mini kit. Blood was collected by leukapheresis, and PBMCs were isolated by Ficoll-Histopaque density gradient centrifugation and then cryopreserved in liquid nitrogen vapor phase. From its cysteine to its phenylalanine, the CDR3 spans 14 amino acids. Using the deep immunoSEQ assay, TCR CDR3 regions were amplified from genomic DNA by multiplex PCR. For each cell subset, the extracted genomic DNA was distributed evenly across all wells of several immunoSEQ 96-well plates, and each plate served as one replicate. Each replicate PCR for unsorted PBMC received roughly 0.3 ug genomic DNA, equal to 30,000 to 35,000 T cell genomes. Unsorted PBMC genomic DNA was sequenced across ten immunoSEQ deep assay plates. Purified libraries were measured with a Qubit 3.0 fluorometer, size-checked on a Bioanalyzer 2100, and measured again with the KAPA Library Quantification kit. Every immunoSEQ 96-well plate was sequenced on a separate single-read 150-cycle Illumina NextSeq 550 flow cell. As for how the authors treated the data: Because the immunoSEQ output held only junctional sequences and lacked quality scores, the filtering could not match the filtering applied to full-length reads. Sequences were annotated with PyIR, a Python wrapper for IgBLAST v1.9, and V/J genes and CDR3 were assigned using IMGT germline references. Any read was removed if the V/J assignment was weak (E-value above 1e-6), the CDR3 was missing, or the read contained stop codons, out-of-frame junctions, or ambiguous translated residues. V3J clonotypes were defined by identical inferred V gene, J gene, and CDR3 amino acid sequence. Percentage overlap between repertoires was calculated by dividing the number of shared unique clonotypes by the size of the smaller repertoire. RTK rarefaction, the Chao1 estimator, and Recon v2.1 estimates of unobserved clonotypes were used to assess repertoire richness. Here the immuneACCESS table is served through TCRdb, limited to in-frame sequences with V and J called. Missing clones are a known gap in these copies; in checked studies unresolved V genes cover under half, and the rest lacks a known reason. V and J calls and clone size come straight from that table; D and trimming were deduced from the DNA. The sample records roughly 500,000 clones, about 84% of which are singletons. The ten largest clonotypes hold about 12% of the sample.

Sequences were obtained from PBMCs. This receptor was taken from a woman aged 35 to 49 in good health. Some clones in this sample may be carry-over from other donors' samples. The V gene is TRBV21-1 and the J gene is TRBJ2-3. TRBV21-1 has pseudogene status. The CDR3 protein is CATPVGQGTDTQYF.